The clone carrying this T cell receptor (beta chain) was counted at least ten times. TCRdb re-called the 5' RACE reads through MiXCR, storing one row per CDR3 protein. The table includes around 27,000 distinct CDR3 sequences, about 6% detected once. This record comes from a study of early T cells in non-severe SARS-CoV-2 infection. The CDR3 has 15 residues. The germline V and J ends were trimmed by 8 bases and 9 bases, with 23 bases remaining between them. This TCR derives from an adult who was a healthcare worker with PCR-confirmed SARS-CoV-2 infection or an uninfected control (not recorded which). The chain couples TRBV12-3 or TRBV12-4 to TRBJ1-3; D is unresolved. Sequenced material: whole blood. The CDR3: CASSNSGSGYGTIYF. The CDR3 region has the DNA TGTGCCAGCTCCAACAGTGGGTCGGGGTATGGCACCATATATTTT.